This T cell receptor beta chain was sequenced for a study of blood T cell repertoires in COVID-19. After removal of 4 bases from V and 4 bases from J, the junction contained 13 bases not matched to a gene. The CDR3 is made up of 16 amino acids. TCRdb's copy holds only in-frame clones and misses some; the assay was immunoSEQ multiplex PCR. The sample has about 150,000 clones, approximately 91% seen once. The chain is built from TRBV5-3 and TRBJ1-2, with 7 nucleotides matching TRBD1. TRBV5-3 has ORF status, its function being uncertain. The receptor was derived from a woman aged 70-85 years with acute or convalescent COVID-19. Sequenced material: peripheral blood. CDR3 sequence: CARSKTGTATLYGYTF. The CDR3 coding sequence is TGTGCCAGAAGCAAGACCGGGACAGCCACACTCTATGGCTACACCTTC.